This entry features one T cell receptor (beta chain) sequence. The data originate from a study of blood T cell repertoires in COVID-19. The length of the CDR3 is 14 residues. The ends lost 5 bases at V and 4 bases at J; junction bases unmatched: 6. The germline V gene has CDR1 MRHNA and CDR2 SNTAGT. Original processing methods: Amplified reference gene primers provided the basis for estimating nucleated cell counts. The data were produced by immunoSEQ multiplex PCR, yet TCRdb's version contains in-frame clones alone and is incomplete. D and trimming come from the DNA, and the V and J calls and clone size come from that table. The repertoire consists of around 100,000 clones, with 70% to 85% occurring once and the leading ten covering approximately 24%.

The sequencing input was peripheral blood. This clonotype originated in a human donor in a cohort sampled during active COVID-19. This chain connects TRBV6-4 to TRBJ1-2; 8 bases line up with TRBD1. The CDR3 protein is CASSRDRSRYGYTF. The DNA for the CDR3 is TGTGCCAGCAGTAGGGACAGGTCCCGCTATGGCTACACCTTC.